Listed here is a single T cell receptor beta chain. Its cognate antigen is unknown. These data are taken from a study of T cell responses to AZD1222 COVID-19 vaccine. Broader study findings: At study baseline, merely more than 5 AZD1222 recipients were seropositive. Across spike, vaccine-associated CD4 TCRs were found, dominant at 160-218 and 743-854. Clonal diversity may have been underestimated in mostly white British donors.

Method: immunoSEQ multiplex PCR; TCRdb's copy keeps in-frame clones and lacks some. The sample lists 70,000 to 90,000 clones, about nine tenths occurring once. This CDR3 has 12 residues. V lost 3 bases, J lost 5 bases, and 0 bases stayed unmatched. In germline, CDR1 is SEHNR, CDR2 FQNEAQ (reference sequence). This TCR derives from an adult who received the AZD1222 COVID-19 vaccine. The specimen was peripheral blood, collected 28 days after the second AZD1222 dose. The genes are TRBV7-9 and TRBJ2-5; TRBD1 aligns across 7 bases. The CDR3 spells CASSFRGETQYF. CDR3 sequence (DNA): TGTGCCAGCAGCTTCAGGGGGGAGACCCAGTACTTC.